This T cell receptor beta chain is drawn from a study of technical replicates of blood from a few donors. This CDR3 comprises 14 residues. Looked up from germline, CDR1 is SGHDT and CDR2 is YYEEEE. Trimming took off 9 bases at V and 1 base at J, with 16 bases between the two ends. Method: immunoSEQ multiplex PCR; TCRdb's copy keeps in-frame clones and lacks some. The table has tens of thousands of clones, 75% to 95% seen once. The chain links TRBV5-6 to TRBJ2-5; the D gene is possibly TRBD1 (5 bases). The sequenced sample was T cells isolated from PBMCs. The clonotype was recovered from a human donor in good health. Some clones in this sample may be carry-over from other donors' samples. The CDR3 sequence: CATMGQGLQETQYF. CDR3 sequence (DNA): TGTGCCACCATGGGTCAGGGCCTCCAAGAGACCCAGTACTTC.